A single sample is the source of the 9 T cell receptor beta chains below, sequenced in a study of T cell responses to AZD1222 COVID-19 vaccine. The protocol was immunoSEQ multiplex PCR, while the TCRdb copy is restricted to in-frame clones and leaves out a portion. The sample shows fewer than 150,000 clones, 87% of them seen only once. The sequencing here drew on peripheral blood, taken on day 0 of AZD1222 vaccination. These TCRs come from an adult in good health.

The chain uses TRBV28 and TRBJ2-7; 10 nucleotides agree with TRBD1. Germline trimming cut 5 bases from V and 2 bases from J; bases unmatched to any gene: 6. The CDR3 has 15 residues. CDR1 is MDHEN and CDR2 is SYDVKM in the germline V gene. As DNA, the CDR3 is TGTGCCAGCAGTAGGACAGGGGGGCCGACCTACGAGCAGTACTTC. This translates into CASSRTGGPTYEQYF.

The V gene is TRBV30, the J gene TRBJ1-1; possibly TRBD1 for D (6 bases). CDR1 and CDR2 from the germline V gene are GTSNPN and SVGIG (reference sequence). The V end was cut by 7 bases, the J end by 2 bases, with 17 bases between. The CDR3 covers 14 residues. CDR3 region: CAFVSGQFNTEAFF. The DNA of the CDR3 is TGTGCCTTTGTCTCCGGACAGTTTAACACTGAAGCTTTCTTT.

J is TRBJ2-1 and V is TRBV7-2; maybe TRBD2 (6 bases). Looked up from germline, CDR1 is SGHTA and CDR2 is FQGNSA. The length of the CDR3 is 16 residues. The V and J ends lost 2 bases and 5 bases respectively, with 16 bases between them. The DNA of the CDR3 is TGTGCCAGCAGCTTACCACGGGGGACCATAAACAATGAGCAGTTCTTC. The encoded protein is CASSLPRGTINNEQFF.

The V call is TRBV7-8, the J call TRBJ2-2; D is uncertain. Germline CDR1 SGHVS, CDR2 FQNEAQ. The CDR3 consists of 15 residues. The germline V and J ends were trimmed by 2 bases and 2 bases, with 9 bases remaining between them. The CDR3 nucleotides are TGTGCCAGCAGCTTATTAGTCACCAACACCGGGGAGCTGTTTTTT. Translation: CASSLLVTNTGELFF.

The rearrangement uses TRBV6-6 and TRBJ2-1; TRBD2 matches at 12 bases. This CDR3 has 13 residues. Losses at the gene ends were 6 bases for V and 7 bases for J; bases not matched to a gene: 1. The germline CDR1 and CDR2 sequences are MNHNY and SVGAGI (reference sequence). DNA for the CDR3: TGTGCCAGCAGGACTAGCGGGGGTAATGAGCAGTTCTTC. It codes for CASRTSGGNEQFF.

As DNA, the CDR3 is TGTGCCAGCAGGATCGGACTAGCGGGGGGTATCACAGATACGCAGTATTTT. As protein: CASRIGLAGGITDTQYF. The gene calls are TRBV3-1 (or the pseudogene TRBV3-2) and TRBJ2-3; 14 bases agree with TRBD2. CDR3 length: 17 amino acids. The V and J ends lost 6 bases and 2 bases, in that order; junction bases with no gene match: 7. Germline CDR1 LGHDT, CDR2 YNNKEL (reference sequence).

This chain links TRBV29-1 with TRBJ1-2, with D unclear. Germline CDR1 and CDR2: SQVTM and ANQGSEA. The CDR3 has 11 residues. Trimming stripped 3 bases from V and 3 bases from J, with 5 bases between. The CDR3 reads CSVDRDYGYTF. Written as DNA, the CDR3 is TGCAGCGTTGATCGGGACTATGGCTACACCTTC.

The chain uses TRBV28 and TRBJ1-5; D not certain. Trimming took 8 bases from V and 0 from J, leaving 8 bases between them. Germline loops: CDR1 MDHEN, CDR2 SYDVKM. This CDR3 comprises 13 residues. The CDR3 region is CASQRLSNQPQHF. CDR3 nucleotide sequence: TGTGCCAGCCAAAGGCTTAGCAATCAGCCCCAGCATTTT.

The V gene is TRBV30, the J gene TRBJ2-1; perhaps TRBD2 as D (6 bases). CDR1 and CDR2 (germline): GTSNPN, SVGIG (reference sequence). Trimming took 3 bases from V and 2 from J, leaving 14 bases between them. The CDR3 has 15 amino acids. The CDR3 here is CAWRVTSIAYNEQFF. The CDR3 nucleotides are TGTGCCTGGAGGGTAACTAGCATCGCCTACAATGAGCAGTTCTTC.